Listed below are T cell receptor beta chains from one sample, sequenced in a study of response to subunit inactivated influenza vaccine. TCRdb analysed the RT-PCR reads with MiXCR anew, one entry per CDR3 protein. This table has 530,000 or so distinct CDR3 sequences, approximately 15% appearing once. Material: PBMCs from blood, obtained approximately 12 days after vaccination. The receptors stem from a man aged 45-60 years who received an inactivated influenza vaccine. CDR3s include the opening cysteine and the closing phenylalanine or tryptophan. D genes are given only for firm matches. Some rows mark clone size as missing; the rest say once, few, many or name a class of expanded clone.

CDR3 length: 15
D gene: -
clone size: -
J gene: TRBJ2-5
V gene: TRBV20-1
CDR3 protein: CSAPPAGGLRETQYF
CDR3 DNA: TGCAGTGCCCCACCGGCAGGGGGACTACGGGAGACCCAGTACTTC

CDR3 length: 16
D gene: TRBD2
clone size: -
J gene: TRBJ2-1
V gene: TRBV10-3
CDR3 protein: CAIRDQRGSSYNEQFF
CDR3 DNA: TGTGCCATCAGGGACCAGCGGGGGAGCTCCTACAATGAGCAGTTCTTC

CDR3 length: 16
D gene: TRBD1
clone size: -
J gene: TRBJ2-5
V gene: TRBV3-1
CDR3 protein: CASSQDRGTQQETQYF
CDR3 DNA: TGTGCCAGCAGCCAAGACAGGGGGACACAACAAGAGACCCAGTACTTC

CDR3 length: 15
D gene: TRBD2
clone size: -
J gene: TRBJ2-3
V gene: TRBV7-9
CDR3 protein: CASSSPEREGNTQYF
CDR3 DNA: TGTGCCAGCAGCTCCCCCGAACGGGAGGGGAATACGCAGTATTTT

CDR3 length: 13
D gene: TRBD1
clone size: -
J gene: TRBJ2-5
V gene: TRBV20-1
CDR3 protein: CSAWTGDQETQNF
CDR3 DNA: TGCAGTGCTTGGACAGGAGACCAAGAGACCCAGAACTTC

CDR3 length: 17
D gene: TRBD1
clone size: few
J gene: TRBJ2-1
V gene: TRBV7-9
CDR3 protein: CASSLMPGQGNNNEQFF
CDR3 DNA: TGTGCCAGCAGCTTAATGCCGGGACAGGGTAATAATAATGAGCAGTTCTTC

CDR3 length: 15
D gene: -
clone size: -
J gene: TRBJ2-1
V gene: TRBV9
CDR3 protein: CASSPLGAAYNEQFF
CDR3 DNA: TGTGCCAGCAGCCCCCTCGGAGCGGCCTACAATGAGCAGTTCTTC

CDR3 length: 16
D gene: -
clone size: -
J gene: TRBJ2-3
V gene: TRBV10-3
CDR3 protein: CAISESRGRNTDTQYF
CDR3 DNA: TGTGCCATCAGTGAGTCCAGGGGCCGAAACACAGATACGCAGTATTTT

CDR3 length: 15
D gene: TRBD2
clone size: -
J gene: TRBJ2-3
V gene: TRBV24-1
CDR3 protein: CATSDPRSSGQTQYF
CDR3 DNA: TGTGCCACCAGTGACCCCAGGTCTAGCGGTCAAACGCAGTATTTT

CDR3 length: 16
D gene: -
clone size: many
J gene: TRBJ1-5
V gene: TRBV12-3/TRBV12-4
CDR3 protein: CASSLLGAQSNQPQHF
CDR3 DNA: TGTGCCAGCAGTTTACTCGGGGCGCAGAGCAATCAGCCCCAGCATTTT

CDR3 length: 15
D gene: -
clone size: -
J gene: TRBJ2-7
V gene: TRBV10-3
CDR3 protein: CAISEYAGASYEQYF
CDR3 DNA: TGTGCCATCAGTGAGTATGCGGGGGCCTCCTACGAGCAGTACTTC

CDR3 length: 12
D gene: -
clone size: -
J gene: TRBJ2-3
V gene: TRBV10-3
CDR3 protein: CAISVDKETQYF
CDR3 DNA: TGTGCCATCTCTGTGGATAAAGAAACGCAGTATTTT

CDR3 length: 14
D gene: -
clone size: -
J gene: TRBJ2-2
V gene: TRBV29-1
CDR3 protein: CSVASSGNTGELFF
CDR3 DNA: TGCAGCGTTGCTTCGTCAGGGAATACCGGGGAGCTGTTTTTT

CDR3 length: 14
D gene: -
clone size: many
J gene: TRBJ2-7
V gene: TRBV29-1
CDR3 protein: CSVQTGDTPYEQYF
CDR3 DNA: TGCAGCGTTCAGACAGGAGACACCCCCTACGAGCAGTACTTC

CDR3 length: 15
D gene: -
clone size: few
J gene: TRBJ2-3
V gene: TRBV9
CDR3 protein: CASSAQVDSTDTQYF
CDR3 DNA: TGTGCCAGCAGCGCCCAGGTCGATAGCACAGATACGCAGTATTTT

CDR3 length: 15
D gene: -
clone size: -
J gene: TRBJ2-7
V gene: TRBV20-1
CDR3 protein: CSARGEVRASYEQYF
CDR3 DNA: TGCAGTGCTAGAGGCGAGGTCCGAGCCTCCTACGAGCAGTACTTC

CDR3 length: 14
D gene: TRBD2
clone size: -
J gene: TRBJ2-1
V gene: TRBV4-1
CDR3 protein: CASSLAGGPHEQFF
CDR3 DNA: TGCGCCAGCAGCCTAGCGGGAGGGCCCCATGAGCAGTTCTTC

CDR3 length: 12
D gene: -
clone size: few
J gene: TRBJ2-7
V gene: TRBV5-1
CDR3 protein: CASSKDAYEQYF
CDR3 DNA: TGCGCCAGCAGCAAAGACGCCTACGAGCAGTACTTC

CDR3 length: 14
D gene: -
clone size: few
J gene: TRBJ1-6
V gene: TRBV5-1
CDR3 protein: CASTMGGEYSPLHF
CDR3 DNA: TGCGCCAGCACTATGGGGGGGGAATATTCACCCCTCCACTTT

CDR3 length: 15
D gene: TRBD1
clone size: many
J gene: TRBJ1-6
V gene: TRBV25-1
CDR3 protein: CASSPGQGLNSPLHF
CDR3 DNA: TGTGCCAGCAGCCCCGGACAGGGTCTTAATTCACCCCTCCACTTT

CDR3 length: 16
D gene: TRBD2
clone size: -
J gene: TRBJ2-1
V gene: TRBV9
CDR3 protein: CASSALTGTSGNEQFF
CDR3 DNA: TGTGCCAGCAGCGCGCTTACCGGGACTAGCGGGAATGAGCAGTTCTTC

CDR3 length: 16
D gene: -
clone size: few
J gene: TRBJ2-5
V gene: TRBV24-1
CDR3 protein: CATSDPDGGPKETQYF
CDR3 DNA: TGTGCCACCAGTGACCCTGACGGCGGTCCTAAAGAGACCCAGTACTTC

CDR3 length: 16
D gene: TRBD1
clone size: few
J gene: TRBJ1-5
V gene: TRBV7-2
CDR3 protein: CASSSRTGVHIQPQHF
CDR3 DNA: TGTGCCAGCAGCTCCCGGACAGGAGTACATATTCAGCCCCAGCATTTT

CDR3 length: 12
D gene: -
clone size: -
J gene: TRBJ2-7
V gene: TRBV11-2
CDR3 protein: CASSLDSGEQYF
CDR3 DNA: TGTGCCAGCAGCTTAGATTCCGGGGAGCAGTACTTC

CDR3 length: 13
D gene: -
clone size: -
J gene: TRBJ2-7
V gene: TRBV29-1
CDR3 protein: CSAETDFTYEQYF
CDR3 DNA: TGCAGCGCTGAGACAGATTTCACCTACGAGCAGTACTTC

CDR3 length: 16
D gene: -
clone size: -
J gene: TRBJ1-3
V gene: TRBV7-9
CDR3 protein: CASSTWGRLSGNTIYF
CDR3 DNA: TGTGCCAGCAGCACATGGGGACGGCTCTCTGGAAACACCATATATTTT